These T cell receptor beta chains were read from a single sample in a study of cytomegalovirus exposure and HLA in healthy donors. Assay used: immunoSEQ multiplex PCR; TCRdb lists only in-frame clones, some missing. The top ten clones hold roughly 2.5% of a sample with around 120,000 clones, about 70% of them seen once. The sequenced sample was PBMCs. The receptors here all came from a man aged 50-60 years in good health and CMV-seropositive. Each CDR3 is given with its conserved first and last residue. D genes are given only for firm matches. Clone size is not always given. Where it is, it says once, few, many or a class for expanded clones.

>TRBV10-2|TRBJ2-5|TRBD1|NA
TGCGCCAGCAGCCCGACAGGGGGCTCAGAGACCCAGTACTTC
CASSPTGGSETQYF
>TRBV6-6|TRBJ1-5|TRBD1|few
TGTGCCAGCGGGACAGGGGTTAGCCATCAGCCCCAGCATTTT
CASGTGVSHQPQHF
>TRBV7-9|TRBJ2-1|TRBD2|few
TGTGCCAGCAGCCCTCCGGGCGGGAGCTCCTACAATGAGCAGTTCTTC
CASSPPGGSSYNEQFF
>TRBV6-5|TRBJ2-6|TRBD2|NA
TGTGCCAGCACCTGGGGGGGTGGTGGGGCCAACGGCCTGACTTTC
CASTWGGGGANGLTF
>TRBV9|TRBJ1-3|TRBD1|NA
TGTGCCAGCAGCGTGGGACAGGGGGCTGGAAACACCATATATTTT
CASSVGQGAGNTIYF
>TRBV5-1|TRBJ2-5|NA|NA
TGCGCCAGCAGCTCCGGGGGCAGGGGAGGGGAGACCCAGTACTTC
CASSSGGRGGETQYF
>TRBV6-1|TRBJ2-7|TRBD1|few
TGTGCCAGCAGTGATGGTCACAGGGGTGTAGTCGAGCAGTACTTC
CASSDGHRGVVEQYF
>TRBV19|TRBJ1-5|NA|NA
TGTGCCAGTAGTATAGGGACGGGCAGGGCGGGATATCAGCCCCAGCATTTT
CASSIGTGRAGYQPQHF
>TRBV7-3|TRBJ2-7|TRBD2|NA
TGTGCCAGCAGCTTAACACCTAGCGGGGTAGGGGAGCAGTACTTC
CASSLTPSGVGEQYF
>TRBV11-2|TRBJ2-7|TRBD1|NA
TGTGCCAGCAGCTTAGTGGCCGGGACAGGGGCTGACTACGAGCAGTACTTC
CASSLVAGTGADYEQYF
>TRBV4-1|TRBJ1-1|NA|medium-sized
TGCGCCAGCAGCCTGCAGGCGAGGGCTACTGAAGCTTTCTTT
CASSLQARATEAFF
>TRBV19|TRBJ2-5|TRBD1|once
TGTGCCAGTAGTCGGGACACCAGCAGGGGGGAGACCCAGTACTTC
CASSRDTSRGETQYF
>TRBV4-1|TRBJ1-4|TRBD1|NA
TGCGCCAGCAGCCCTTACCAGGGGGCAGGGGAAAAACTGTTTTTT
CASSPYQGAGEKLFF
>TRBV5-8|TRBJ2-5|TRBD2|NA
TGTGCCTCCCAAAGGACTAGCGGGGGGGCAGGAGAGACCCAGTACTTC
CASQRTSGGAGETQYF
>TRBV11-2|TRBJ2-3|TRBD2|few
TGTGCCAGCAGCCCCTTAGCGGGCCAAGGGGATACGCAGTATTTT
CASSPLAGQGDTQYF
>TRBV4-1|TRBJ1-1|TRBD1|NA
TGCGCCAGCAGCCAAGCCGGACAGGCGGGAGGCACTGAAGCTTTCTTT
CASSQAGQAGGTEAFF
>TRBV2|TRBJ1-5|NA|few
TGTGCCAGCAGCCGACAGTTAGGAAGCAATCAGCCCCAGCATTTT
CASSRQLGSNQPQHF
>TRBV6-5|TRBJ1-2|NA|NA
TGTGCCAGCAGTTACAATGCGGGGTACTATGGCTACACCTTC
CASSYNAGYYGYTF
>TRBV18|TRBJ2-1|TRBD1|NA
TGTGCCAGCTCGGACAGGACCTACAATGAGCAGTTCTTC
CASSDRTYNEQFF
>TRBV29-1|TRBJ1-4|NA|NA
TGCAGCGTTGCGGGGGGGGCAACTAATGAAAAACTGTTTTTT
CSVAGGATNEKLFF
>TRBV25-1|TRBJ2-5|NA|NA
TGTGCCAGCAGGTCAAACGCAGGGGGGGAGACCCAGTACTTC
CASRSNAGGETQYF
>TRBV5-1|TRBJ1-2|TRBD1|NA
TGCGCCAGCAGCCAGCCGGGACAGGGACCAGGCTACACCTTC
CASSQPGQGPGYTF
>TRBV29-1|TRBJ2-7|NA|NA
TGCAGCGTTGAAAAGACCCAGGGCGAGCAGTACTTC
CSVEKTQGEQYF
>TRBV28|TRBJ1-4|TRBD1|NA
TGTGCCAGCAGTATAGGACAGGATAATGAAAAACTGTTTTTT
CASSIGQDNEKLFF